Listed below are T cell receptor beta chains from one sample, sequenced in a study of T cell responses to AZD1222 COVID-19 vaccine. Clones were sequenced by immunoSEQ multiplex PCR, and TCRdb holds only the in-frame ones, with some missing. The top ten hold roughly 0.5% of the sample, which has fewer than 300,000 clones, 85% to 95% seen once. Sample: peripheral blood, taken on day 0 of AZD1222 vaccination. The receptors shown here come from an adult in good health. CDR3s include the opening cysteine and the closing phenylalanine or tryptophan. Each record gives: D gene, clone size, J gene, V gene, CDR3 protein, CDR3 DNA. D genes are given only for firm matches. Where a row states a size, it is once, few, many or the class of an expanded clone; other rows omit it.

D: NA; size: NA; J: TRBJ2-3; V: TRBV18; CDR3: CASSLQVTGTDTQYF; DNA: TGTGCCAGCTCACTTCAGGTCACCGGGACCGATACGCAGTATTTT
D: NA; size: NA; J: TRBJ1-1; V: TRBV20-1; CDR3: CSASRGSGTEAFF; DNA: TGCAGTGCTAGTCGGGGGAGCGGCACTGAAGCTTTCTTT
D: NA; size: NA; J: TRBJ1-2; V: TRBV6-5; CDR3: CASSYEAGRYGYTF; DNA: TGTGCCAGCAGTTACGAGGCAGGGCGCTATGGCTACACCTTC
D: NA; size: NA; J: TRBJ1-3; V: TRBV21-1; CDR3: CASIQVSGNTIYF; DNA: TGTGCCAGCATACAGGTCTCTGGAAACACCATATATTTT
D: TRBD1; size: NA; J: TRBJ1-5; V: TRBV7-2; CDR3: CASSLATGYGQPQHF; DNA: TGTGCCAGCAGCTTAGCGACAGGGTACGGTCAGCCCCAGCATTTT
D: NA; size: NA; J: TRBJ2-4; V: TRBV28; CDR3: CASSRQLAKNIQYF; DNA: TGTGCCAGCAGTCGACAGTTGGCCAAAAACATTCAGTACTTC
D: TRBD1; size: NA; J: TRBJ2-7; V: TRBV7-2; CDR3: CASSSRTGLEQYF; DNA: TGTGCCAGCAGCTCACGGACAGGGCTCGAGCAGTACTTC
D: TRBD1; size: once; J: TRBJ2-1; V: TRBV7-9; CDR3: CASSSAGTGVVNEQFF; DNA: TGTGCCAGCAGCTCCGCCGGGACAGGGGTGGTCAATGAGCAGTTCTTC
D: NA; size: once; J: TRBJ1-2; V: TRBV5-6; CDR3: CASSPDRNYGYTF; DNA: TGTGCCAGCAGCCCTGACAGAAACTATGGCTACACCTTC
D: TRBD1; size: NA; J: TRBJ1-2; V: TRBV7-3; CDR3: CASSFSDRVNYGYTF; DNA: TGTGCCAGCAGCTTCTCGGACAGGGTCAACTATGGCTACACCTTC
D: NA; size: once; J: TRBJ2-3; V: TRBV24-1; CDR3: CATSDPGLGTDTQYF; DNA: TGTGCCACCAGTGACCCCGGACTGGGCACAGATACGCAGTATTTT
D: NA; size: NA; J: TRBJ1-2; V: TRBV27; CDR3: CASSPTGWGKDGYTF; DNA: TGTGCCAGCAGTCCAACAGGGTGGGGTAAGGATGGCTACACCTTC
D: NA; size: few; J: TRBJ2-3; V: TRBV9; CDR3: CASSVDDTQYF; DNA: TGTGCCAGCAGCGTAGATGATACGCAGTATTTT
D: NA; size: NA; J: TRBJ2-1; V: TRBV7-8; CDR3: CASSPLGTALYNEQFF; DNA: TGTGCCAGCAGCCCCCTCGGGACGGCCTTATACAATGAGCAGTTCTTC
D: NA; size: NA; J: TRBJ2-7; V: TRBV7-8; CDR3: CASSLGRPSSYEQYF; DNA: TGTGCCAGCAGCTTGGGGCGTCCTAGCTCCTACGAGCAGTACTTC
D: NA; size: NA; J: TRBJ1-6; V: TRBV6-5; CDR3: CASSYPQPNSPLHF; DNA: TGTGCCAGCAGTTACCCACAGCCTAATTCACCCCTCCACTTT
D: NA; size: NA; J: TRBJ2-2; V: TRBV3-1/TRBV3-2; CDR3: CASSPHTTSPPGELFF; DNA: TGTGCCAGCAGCCCCCATACGACTAGTCCCCCCGGGGAGCTGTTTTTT
D: TRBD2; size: NA; J: TRBJ2-3; V: TRBV29-1; CDR3: CSGQPGTRSTDTQYF; DNA: TGCAGCGGCCAGCCCGGGACTAGAAGCACAGATACGCAGTATTTT
D: NA; size: NA; J: TRBJ2-1; V: TRBV4-2; CDR3: CASSQDEGPPNNEQFF; DNA: TGTGCCAGCAGCCAAGATGAGGGACCGCCAAACAATGAGCAGTTCTTC
D: NA; size: NA; J: TRBJ2-7; V: TRBV28; CDR3: CASSRTLPYEQYF; DNA: TGTGCCAGCAGTCGGACACTACCCTACGAGCAGTACTTC
D: NA; size: NA; J: TRBJ2-1; V: TRBV27; CDR3: CASSFSPLLTPSQGGSYNEQFF; DNA: TGTGCCAGCAGTTTTTCCCCGTTGTTAACTCCCTCACAGGGGGGGTCCTACAATGAGCAGTTCTTC
D: NA; size: NA; J: TRBJ2-5; V: TRBV2; CDR3: CASKGTFGETQYF; DNA: TGTGCCAGCAAAGGGACCTTTGGGGAGACCCAGTACTTC
D: NA; size: NA; J: TRBJ2-7; V: TRBV5-4; CDR3: CASSLAGVYEQYF; DNA: TGTGCCAGCAGCTTGGCCGGAGTCTACGAGCAGTACTTC
D: TRBD1; size: NA; J: TRBJ1-2; V: TRBV3-1/TRBV3-2; CDR3: CASSSLDRAPNGYTF; DNA: TGTGCCAGCAGCTCTTTGGACAGGGCCCCTAATGGCTACACCTTC
D: TRBD1; size: NA; J: TRBJ1-1; V: TRBV28; CDR3: CASSLWDRADTEAFF; DNA: TGTGCCAGCAGTTTATGGGACAGGGCCGACACTGAAGCTTTCTTT
D: NA; size: NA; J: TRBJ2-2; V: TRBV12-5; CDR3: CASGLDNTGELFF; DNA: TGTGCTAGTGGTTTGGACAACACCGGGGAGCTGTTTTTT
D: NA; size: NA; J: TRBJ1-4; V: TRBV12-3/TRBV12-4; CDR3: CASSLLSGEKLFF; DNA: TGTGCCAGCAGTTTATTGAGCGGAGAAAAACTGTTTTTT